The clone carrying this TCR beta chain appeared a few times. This sample stems from a study of T cells in Graves' hyperthyroidism and ophthalmopathy. From germline, CDR1 is ENHRY and CDR2 SYGVKD. The CDR3 is made up of 14 amino acids. From RNA transcripts, TCR beta CDR3 regions were amplified. The HTBI primer set drove a first-round RT-PCR of the TCR CDR3. TCRdb analysed the multiplex PCR reads with MiXCR anew, one entry per CDR3 protein. Here the sample spans 340,000 or so distinct CDR3 sequences, approximately 22% being singletons. Patients were aged 18 to 65, had disease duration under 2 months, and had newly diagnosed hyperthyroidism.

The J gene is TRBJ2-7, the V gene TRBV10-3, with 8 bases that match TRBD1. The J call is uncertain, as TRBJ2-1 better fits the DNA end. The receptor's source is a woman in her forties or fifties with Graves' hyperthyroidism. The sequenced sample consisted of blood. Written as DNA, the CDR3 is TGTGCCATCAGTGAGGCAGGGGGCTCCTACGAGCAGTTCTTC. Protein: CAISEAGGSYEQFF.